The next 12 T cell receptor beta chains were all read from a single sample in a study of blood T cell repertoires in COVID-19. The assay was immunoSEQ multiplex PCR, and TCRdb's table has in-frame clones only and misses some. The profile shows approximately 360,000 clones, 90% of them singletons. Sequencing input: peripheral blood. The source is a man aged 18 to 30 with active or convalescent COVID-19.

CDR3 bases: TGTGCCAGTTCCAGGACAGGGGGGGACACCATATATTTT. Translated, it gives CASSRTGGDTIYF. The gene calls are TRBV27 and TRBJ1-3, with 10 bases lining up with TRBD1. With 9 bases clipped from V and 8 bases from J, the junction kept 7 bases outside the gene matches. The length of the CDR3 is 13 residues. The V gene's germline CDR1 is MNHEY and CDR2 SMNVEV (reference sequence).

The J gene is TRBJ1-3, the V gene TRBV27; perhaps TRBD1 as D (5 bases). Trimming shortened V by 6 bases and J by 2 bases, and 11 bases separated the two germline ends. From germline, CDR1 is MNHEY and CDR2 SMNVEV (reference sequence). The CDR3 spans 14 residues. CDR3 in DNA: TGTGCCAGCAGCTTAACAGGAGCTGGAAACACCATATATTTT. This sequence encodes CASSLTGAGNTIYF.

This clone was picked up one time. The CDR3 sequence: CASSFRDTYEQYF. In DNA form, the CDR3 reads TGCGCCAGCAGCTTTCGCGACACCTACGAGCAGTACTTC. The rearrangement joins TRBV5-1 to TRBJ2-7; D is unresolved. V shed 2 bases and J shed 2 bases, with 8 bases lying between them. Germline-derived CDR1 and CDR2 are SGHRS and YFSETQ. The CDR3 loop spans 13 amino acids.

This clone has just one count. The chain combines TRBV28 with TRBJ2-3, with 7 nucleotides matching TRBD1. V lost 3 bases to trimming and J lost 1 base; unmatched junction nucleotides: 4. The CDR3 contains 15 residues. The germline V gene encodes CDR1 MDHEN and CDR2 SYDVKM. The CDR3 loop is CASSLDRRRTDTQYF. The CDR3 DNA sequence: TGTGCCAGCAGTTTGGACAGGAGGCGCACAGATACGCAGTATTTT.

V usage is TRBV5-6 and J usage is TRBJ1-5; D unresolved. The V end lost 1 base, the J end lost 7 bases, and 12 bases lay between the germline ends. The V gene's germline CDR1 is SGHDT and CDR2 YYEEEE. CDR3 size: 14 residues. The CDR3 spells CASSLFRLGQPQHF. The DNA of the CDR3 is TGTGCCAGCAGCTTGTTCAGGTTAGGCCAGCCCCAGCATTTT. The whole variable domain, remainder taken from reference TRBV5-6 and TRBJ1-5, is DAGVTQSPTHLIKTRGQQVTLRCSPKSGHDTVSWYQQALGQGPQFIFQYYEEEERQRGNFPDRFSGHQFPNYSSELNVNALLLGDSALYLCASSLFRLGQPQHFGDGTRLSIL.

The chain links TRBV7-9 to TRBJ2-7, with 12 bases fitting TRBD2. V trimming: 3 bases; J trimming: 3 bases; junction bases outside the gene matches: 3. Germline CDR1 SEHNR, CDR2 FQNEAQ (reference sequence). There are 15 residues in the CDR3. The CDR3 region has the DNA TGTGCCAGCAGCTTGGGGACTAGCGGGTTCTACGAGCAGTACTTC. This codes for CASSLGTSGFYEQYF.

Only a few counts were recorded for this clone. The chain is built from TRBV28 and TRBJ2-7; TRBD2 aligns across 7 bases. The CDR3 spans 15 residues. V was clipped by 8 bases and J by 5 bases; unmatched bases: 15. CDR1 MDHEN and CDR2 SYDVKM come from the germline V gene. The CDR3 reads CASGGGGPRGDEQYF. CDR3 nucleotide sequence: TGTGCCAGCGGGGGGGGAGGGCCCCGAGGGGACGAGCAGTACTTC.

V and J are TRBV6-5 and TRBJ1-4; D may be TRBD1 (5 bases). V lost 5 bases and J lost 3, with 13 bases in between. The CDR3 is made up of 15 amino acids. Per the germline V gene, CDR1 is MNHEY and CDR2 is SVGAGI. The CDR3 spells CASSRRWGANEKLFF. The CDR3 DNA sequence: TGTGCCAGCAGTCGGCGATGGGGGGCTAATGAAAAACTGTTTTTT.

This sequence joins TRBV14 and TRBJ2-7, with a weak D call TRBD2 (6 bases). CDR1 and CDR2 (germline): SGHDN, FVKESK. This CDR3 region has 16 residues. V was clipped by 0 bases and J by 2 bases, with 14 bases between them. The chain's CDR3 is CASSQDTGLLPYEQYF. In DNA form, the CDR3 reads TGTGCCAGCAGCCAAGATACGGGACTTTTACCCTACGAGCAGTACTTC.

This clone appeared once. The rearrangement uses TRBV7-6 and TRBJ1-1, with D uncertain. The CDR3 runs to 15 residues. Trimming left V 5 bases short and J 1 base short, with 14 bases between. Germline V gene lookup returns CDR1 SGHVS and CDR2 FNYEAQ. CDR3 nucleotides: TGTGCCAGCAGCCCCTTTACTGCGGAGAACACTGAAGCTTTCTTT. Translated: CASSPFTAENTEAFF.

V and J are TRBV7-3 and TRBJ2-3; no firm D call. CDR1 and CDR2 (germline): SGHTA, FQGTGA. This CDR3 region has 14 residues. The ends were cut back, 2 bases at V and 6 bases at J, with 12 bases in the middle. CDR3 nucleotides: TGTGCCAGCAGCTTATACCCCTCGGAGGATACGCAGTATTTT. Its protein is CASSLYPSEDTQYF.

V gene TRBV19 combines with J gene TRBJ2-5; TRBD2 matches 13 bases. The germline V gene encodes CDR1 LNHDA and CDR2 SQIVND (reference sequence). This CDR3 contains 16 residues. Unmatched junction bases numbered 6, after V lost 5 bases and J lost 3 bases. The CDR3: CASSVTSGGAEETQYF. CDR3 bases: TGTGCCAGTAGTGTTACTAGCGGGGGGGCCGAAGAGACCCAGTACTTC.